This T cell receptor (beta chain) was captured in a study of T cells in Graves' hyperthyroidism and ophthalmopathy. TCR beta CDR3 regions were amplified from RNA. The TCR CDR3 first-round RT-PCR relied on the HTBI primer set. TCRdb processed the multiplex PCR reads anew with MiXCR; each CDR3 protein has one entry. The sample consists of 400,000 to 550,000 distinct CDR3 sequences, approximately 25% of them appearing once. In this sample, this clonotype turned up many times. Its matching antigen is unknown. Criteria for exclusion of patients were uncontrolled infection, other autoimmune disease, pregnancy or lactation. Diagnoses used clinical symptoms, serum thyroxine and TRAb, thyroid ultrasound and orbital computed tomography. Whole-study results and caveats: Appearing also in blood were most of the thyroid clonotypes expanded above 0.001. It was a median about 6 months before onset that the model predicted ophthalmopathy.

Sequenced sample: blood. This TCR was recovered from a woman aged 25 to 45 with Graves' ophthalmopathy.

CDR3 amino acids: CASSVPDAYEQYF. The CDR3 DNA reads as TGTGCCAGCAGTGTACCCGATGCCTACGAGCAGTACTTC. J is TRBJ2-7 and V is TRBV2; D gene unclear. Looked up from germline, CDR1 is SNHLY and CDR2 is FYNNEI. Trimming took off 4 bases at V and 2 bases at J, with 9 bases between the two ends. The CDR3 is 13 amino acids.